Shown below are 6 T cell receptor beta chains from a single sample sequenced in a study of response to subunit inactivated influenza vaccine. TCRdb independently ran MiXCR on the RT-PCR reads; one entry per CDR3 protein. Of 800,000 or so distinct CDR3 sequences listed, around 20% are singletons. The material was PBMCs from blood, obtained 4 to 6 days after vaccination. These receptors originate from a man aged 45 to 65 who received an inactivated influenza vaccine.

The V gene is TRBV24-1, the J gene TRBJ2-1; 7 bases agree with TRBD2. V trimming: 2 bases; J trimming: 6 bases; junction bases outside the gene matches: 0. CDR3 length: 13 residues. The germline V gene has CDR1 KGHDR and CDR2 SFDVKD. The CDR3 spells CATSDWGGNEQFF. In DNA form, the CDR3 reads TGTGCCACCAGTGATTGGGGGGGCAATGAGCAGTTCTTC.

The chain links TRBV10-1 to TRBJ2-1, with D possibly matching TRBD2 (7 bases). The CDR3 contains 15 residues. Trimming took 0 bases from V and 7 from J, leaving 13 bases between them. CDR1 is WNHNN and CDR2 is SYGVQD in the germline V gene (reference sequence). CDR3 coding DNA: TGCGCCAGCAGTGAGTCTGGACTAGGGGGGAATGAGCAGTTCTTC. Translating it yields CASSESGLGGNEQFF.

The V gene is TRBV20-1, the J gene TRBJ1-4; D call uncertain. CDR3 length: 14 residues. The germline gives CDR1 DFQATT, CDR2 SNEGSKA (reference sequence). Between the trimmed V and J ends, which lost 0 bases and 7 bases, there was a span of 12 bases. The CDR3 is CSARDPSGGEKLFF. Written as DNA, the CDR3 is TGCAGTGCTAGAGACCCCTCGGGCGGTGAAAAACTGTTTTTT.

This clonotype was seen more than once but under ten times. The chain has TRBV29-1 and TRBJ1-5, with 10 bases matching TRBD1. Germline CDR1 reads SQVTM; CDR2 reads ANQGSEA. The CDR3 loop spans 14 amino acids. V lost 6 bases, J lost 5 bases, and 7 bases stayed unmatched. DNA for the CDR3: TGCAGCGTAGCGACAGGGGGCGGATATCAGCCCCAGCATTTT. Translated: CSVATGGGYQPQHF. Combining the CDR3 with reference TRBV29-1 and TRBJ1-5 gives the whole variable domain SAVISQKPSRDICQRGTSLTIQCQVDSQVTMMFWYRQQPGQSLTLIATANQGSEATYESGFVIDKFPISRPNLTFSTLTVSNMSPEDSSIYLCSVATGGGYQPQHFGDGTRLSIL.

The chain is built from TRBV6-2 or TRBV6-3 and TRBJ2-1; D gene unclear. Germline V CDR1 and CDR2: MNHEY, SVGEGT. The length of the CDR3 is 13 residues. The V end lost 2 bases, the J end lost 10 bases, and 12 bases lay between the germline ends. The chain's CDR3 is CASSYHPKQEQFF. In DNA, the CDR3 is TGTGCCAGCAGTTACCATCCGAAGCAGGAGCAGTTCTTC.

This clonotype was found a few times. The chain recombines TRBV24-1 with TRBJ2-2; the match to TRBD1 covers 9 bases. This CDR3 is 17 amino acids long. Looked up from germline, CDR1 is KGHDR and CDR2 is SFDVKD. Germline trimming cut 0 bases from V and 1 base from J; bases unmatched to any gene: 2. CDR3: CATSDLPGQGNTGELFF. CDR3 nucleotide sequence: TGTGCCACCAGTGATTTGCCGGGACAGGGGAACACCGGGGAGCTGTTTTTT.